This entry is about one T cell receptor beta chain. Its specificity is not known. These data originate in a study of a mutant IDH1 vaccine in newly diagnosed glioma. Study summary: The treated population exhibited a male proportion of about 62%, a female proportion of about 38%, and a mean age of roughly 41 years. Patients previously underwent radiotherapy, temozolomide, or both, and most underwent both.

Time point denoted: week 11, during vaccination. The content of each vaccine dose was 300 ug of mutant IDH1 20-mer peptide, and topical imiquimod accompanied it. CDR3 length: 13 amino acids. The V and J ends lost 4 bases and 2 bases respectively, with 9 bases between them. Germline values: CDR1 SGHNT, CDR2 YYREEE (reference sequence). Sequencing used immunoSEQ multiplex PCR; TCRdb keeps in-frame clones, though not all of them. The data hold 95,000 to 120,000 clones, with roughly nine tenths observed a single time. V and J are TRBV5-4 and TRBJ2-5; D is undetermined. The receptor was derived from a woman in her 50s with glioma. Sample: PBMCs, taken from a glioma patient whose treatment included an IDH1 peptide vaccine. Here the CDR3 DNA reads TGTGCCAGCAGCCGGACGGAACAAGAGACCCAGTACTTC. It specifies CASSRTEQETQYF.